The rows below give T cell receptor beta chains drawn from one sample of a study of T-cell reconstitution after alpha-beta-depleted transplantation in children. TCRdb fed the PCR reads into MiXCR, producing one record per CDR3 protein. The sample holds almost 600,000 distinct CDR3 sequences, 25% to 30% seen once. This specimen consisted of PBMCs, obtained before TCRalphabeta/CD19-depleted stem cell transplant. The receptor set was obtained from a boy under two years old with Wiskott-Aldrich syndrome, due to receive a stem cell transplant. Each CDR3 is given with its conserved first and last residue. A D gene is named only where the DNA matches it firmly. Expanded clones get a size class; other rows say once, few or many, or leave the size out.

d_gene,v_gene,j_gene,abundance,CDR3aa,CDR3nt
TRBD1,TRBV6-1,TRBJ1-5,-,CASSAPRTGRQPQHF,TGTGCCAGCAGCGCCCCGAGGACAGGGAGGCAGCCCCAGCATTTT
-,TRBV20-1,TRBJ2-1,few,CSARDPAASYNEQFF,TGCAGTGCTAGAGATCCGGCGGCTTCCTACAATGAGCAGTTCTTC
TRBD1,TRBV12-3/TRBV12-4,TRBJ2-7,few,CASSPGTGGTYEQYF,TGTGCCAGCAGCCCCGGGACAGGGGGAACCTACGAGCAGTACTTC
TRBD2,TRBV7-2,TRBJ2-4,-,CASSSPERERQNIQYF,TGTGCCAGCAGCTCCCCGGAGCGGGAGAGGCAAAACATTCAGTACTTC
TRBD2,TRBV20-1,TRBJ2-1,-,CSAAGLADYNEQFF,TGCAGTGCCGCGGGGCTAGCGGACTACAATGAGCAGTTCTTC
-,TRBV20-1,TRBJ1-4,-,CSASRQENGKLFF,TGCAGTGCTAGTAGGCAGGAAAACGGAAAACTGTTTTTT
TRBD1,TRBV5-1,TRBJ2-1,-,CASSSKDRNVNNEQFF,TGCGCCAGCAGTTCGAAGGACAGGAACGTCAACAATGAGCAGTTCTTC
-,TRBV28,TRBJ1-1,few,CASSLMPDTEAFF,TGTGCCAGCAGTTTAATGCCAGACACTGAAGCTTTCTTT
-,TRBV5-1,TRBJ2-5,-,CASSLSGWPGETQYF,TGCGCCAGCAGCTTGTCTGGGTGGCCCGGAGAGACCCAGTACTTC
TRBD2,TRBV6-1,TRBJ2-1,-,CASALSGKDGQFF,TGTGCCAGTGCTTTAAGCGGGAAGGATGGGCAGTTCTTC
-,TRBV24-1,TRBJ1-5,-,CATSAPRRGGNQPQHF,TGTGCCACCAGTGCCCCCCGGCGGGGCGGCAATCAGCCCCAGCATTTT
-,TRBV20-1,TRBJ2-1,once,CSASRGGFNEQFF,TGCAGTGCGAGTCGCGGCGGTTTCAATGAGCAGTTCTTC
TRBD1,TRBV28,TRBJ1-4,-,CASSSPPLTGGYVDEKLFF,TGTGCCAGCAGTTCTCCCCCATTGACAGGGGGCTATGTCGATGAAAAACTGTTTTTT
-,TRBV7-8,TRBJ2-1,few,CASSFPLRRNNEQFF,TGTGCCAGCAGTTTTCCCCTGAGACGGAACAATGAGCAGTTCTTC
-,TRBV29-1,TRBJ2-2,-,CSVQKGGRALENGELFF,TGCAGCGTTCAGAAAGGGGGGAGGGCCCTGGAAAACGGGGAGCTGTTTTTT
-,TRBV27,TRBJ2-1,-,CASSQLGAGYNEQFF,TGTGCCAGCAGCCAACTAGGGGCTGGATACAATGAGCAGTTCTTC
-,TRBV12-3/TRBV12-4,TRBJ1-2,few,CASSLTINYGYTF,TGTGCCAGCAGTTTAACGATTAACTATGGCTACACCTTC
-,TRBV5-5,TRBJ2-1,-,CASSPSFGVTYNEQFF,TGTGCCAGCAGCCCGTCGTTCGGGGTAACCTACAATGAGCAGTTCTTC
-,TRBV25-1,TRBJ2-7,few,CASSEYSGRTTYEQYF,TGTGCCAGCAGTGAATATAGCGGACGGACGACCTACGAGCAGTACTTC
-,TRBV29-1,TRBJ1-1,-,CSVHTLEAFF,TGCAGCGTTCACACACTTGAAGCTTTCTTT
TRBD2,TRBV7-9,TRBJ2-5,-,CASSPVTGLEAGAQYF,TGTGCCAGCAGCCCAGTTACGGGGCTGGAAGCGGGGGCCCAGTACTTC
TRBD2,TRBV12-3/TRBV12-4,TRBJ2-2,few,CASSLALAGVGELFF,TGTGCCAGCAGTTTAGCGCTAGCGGGAGTCGGGGAGCTGTTTTTT
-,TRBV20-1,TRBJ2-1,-,CSARGGRAGKRERPYNEQFF,TGCAGTGCTAGGGGGGGTCGGGCAGGGAAGAGGGAGAGACCCTACAATGAGCAGTTCTTC
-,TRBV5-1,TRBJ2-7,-,CASSLTPTYEQYF,TGCGCCAGCAGCTTGACACCGACCTACGAGCAGTACTTC
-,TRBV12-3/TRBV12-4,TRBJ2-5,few,CASSHRETQYF,TGTGCCAGCAGCCATAGAGAGACCCAGTACTTC
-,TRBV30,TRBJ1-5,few,CAWRQGWDQPQHF,TGTGCCTGGAGACAGGGATGGGATCAGCCCCAGCATTTT
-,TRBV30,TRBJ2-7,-,CAWSDRGEQYF,TGTGCCTGGAGTGACCGGGGCGAGCAGTACTTC
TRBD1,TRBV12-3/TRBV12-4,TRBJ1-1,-,CASSSDRVGTEAFF,TGTGCCAGCAGTTCCGACAGGGTAGGCACTGAAGCTTTCTTT
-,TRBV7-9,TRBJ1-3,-,CASSLDGAPGTGNTIYF,TGTGCCAGCAGCTTAGATGGTGCCCCGGGGACTGGAAACACCATATATTTT
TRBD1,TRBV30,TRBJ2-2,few,CAWSSLRGRSTGELFF,TGTGCCTGGAGTTCCCTCAGGGGGCGGAGCACCGGGGAGCTGTTTTTT
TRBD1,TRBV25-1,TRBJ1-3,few,CASTGQGAGNTIYF,TGTGCCAGCACGGGCCAGGGGGCGGGAAACACCATATATTTT
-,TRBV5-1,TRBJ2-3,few,CASSLSGVQGTQYF,TGCGCCAGCAGCTTGAGTGGCGTGCAGGGTACGCAGTATTTT
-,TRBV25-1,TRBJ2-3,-,CASSQERGTDTQYF,TGTGCCAGCAGTCAAGAGCGGGGCACAGATACGCAGTATTTT
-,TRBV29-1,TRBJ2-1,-,CSGLLGTGKRGRAWDEQFF,TGCAGCGGCCTTCTTGGGACAGGCAAGAGGGGGAGGGCCTGGGATGAGCAGTTCTTC
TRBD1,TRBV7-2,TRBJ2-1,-,CASTPFGTGPFDEQFF,TGTGCCAGCACCCCGTTTGGGACAGGGCCTTTCGATGAGCAGTTCTTC
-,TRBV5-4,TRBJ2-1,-,CASGLATYNEQFF,TGTGCCAGCGGGCTAGCGACTTACAATGAGCAGTTCTTC
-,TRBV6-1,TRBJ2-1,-,CASSPRTGGSSYNEQFF,TGTGCCAGCAGCCCACGGACTGGTGGGAGCTCCTACAATGAGCAGTTCTTC
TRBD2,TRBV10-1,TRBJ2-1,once,CASSPGTSGRMNEQFF,TGCGCCAGCAGCCCTGGGACTAGCGGGAGGATGAATGAGCAGTTCTTC
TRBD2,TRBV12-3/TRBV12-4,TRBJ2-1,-,CASTSRLAGVRDEQFF,TGTGCCAGCACCTCAAGACTAGCGGGAGTTCGTGATGAGCAGTTCTTC
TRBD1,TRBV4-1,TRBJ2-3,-,CASSQDLGQGDDTQYF,TGCGCCAGCAGCCAAGATTTGGGACAGGGAGATGATACGCAGTATTTT
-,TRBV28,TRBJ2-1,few,CASSFTGVAYNEQFF,TGTGCCAGCAGTTTCACGGGAGTGGCCTACAATGAGCAGTTCTTC